The source of this T cell receptor (beta chain) is a study of beta chain features in type 1 diabetes. Points from the study as a whole: When VDJ junctions were examined, type 1 diabetes patients showed fewer insertions and more deletions. People with Type 1 diabetes carried modestly yet significantly shorter TCRB CDR3s in all four CD4+ subsets. Compared to healthy donors, patients appeared to have naive, central memory and Treg TCRB repertoires that were more alike.

As every portion of the isolated RNA was reverse transcribed, the sequencing read expressed TCRB transcripts. Sequenced by immunoSEQ multiplex PCR; TCRdb stores in-frame clones only, minus some. This table has approximately 150,000 clones, around 10% appearing once. The germline gives CDR1 MNHEY, CDR2 SVGAGI. This CDR3 is 15 amino acids long. Germline trimming cut 2 bases from V and 5 bases from J; bases unmatched to any gene: 8. CD45RO/CCR7/CD25/CD127/CD95/CD27 staining was used to isolate CD4+ naive, central memory, regulatory and stem cell-like memory cells by sorting. Purity exceeded 95% in all sorted populations. This clone was counted only a few times. Its cognate antigen is unknown.

The sequence was obtained from a man under 40 with type 1 diabetes. The J gene is TRBJ2-7, the V gene TRBV6-5, with 8 positions matching TRBD1. Sequenced: central memory CD4+ T cells from blood. The CDR3 loop reads CASSYKRTGFHEQYF. The CDR3 nucleotides read TGTGCCAGCAGTTACAAGCGGACAGGGTTCCACGAGCAGTACTTC.